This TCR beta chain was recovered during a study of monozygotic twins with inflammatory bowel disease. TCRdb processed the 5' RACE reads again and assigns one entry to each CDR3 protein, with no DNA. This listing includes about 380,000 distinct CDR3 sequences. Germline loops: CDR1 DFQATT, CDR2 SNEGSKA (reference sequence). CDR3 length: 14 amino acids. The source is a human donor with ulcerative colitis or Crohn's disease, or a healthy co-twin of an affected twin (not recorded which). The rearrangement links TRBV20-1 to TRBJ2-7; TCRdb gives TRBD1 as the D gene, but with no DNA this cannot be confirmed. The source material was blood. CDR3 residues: CSADDREPSYEQYF.